Listed below are T cell receptor beta chains from one sample, sequenced in a study of regulatory T cells in long-lasting Graves disease. Using its own MiXCR run on the multiplex PCR reads, TCRdb lists one record per CDR3 protein. The profile shows approximately 470,000 distinct CDR3 sequences, roughly 20% of them singletons. The material sequenced was peripheral blood mononuclear cells (PBMCs), taken when the disease was refractory, from a patient treated with antithyroid drugs. The source of these receptors is a female donor with Graves disease. Both conserved end residues are part of each CDR3. A D gene is named only where the DNA matches it firmly. Clone size is given for some rows only: seen once, a few or many times, or a class if the clone is expanded.

j_call: TRBJ1-2; d_call: .; v_call: TRBV29-1; clone_size: many; cdr3_aa: CSVGTLQGGGYTF; cdr3_nt: TGCAGCGTCGGGACATTACAGGGCGGAGGCTACACCTTC
j_call: TRBJ2-7; d_call: .; v_call: TRBV7-6; clone_size: many; cdr3_aa: CASSPIKGRYRGEQYF; cdr3_nt: TGTGCCAGCAGCCCGATAAAGGGGAGATATCGGGGCGAGCAGTACTTC
j_call: TRBJ1-1; d_call: TRBD1; v_call: TRBV27; clone_size: many; cdr3_aa: CASSFGGGFSEAFF; cdr3_nt: TGTGCCAGCAGTTTTGGAGGGGGCTTTTCTGAAGCTTTCTTT
j_call: TRBJ2-7; d_call: TRBD1; v_call: TRBV15; clone_size: .; cdr3_aa: CATSSRDSYEQYF; cdr3_nt: TGTGCCACCAGCAGTCGGGACAGCTACGAGCAGTACTTC
j_call: TRBJ1-2; d_call: .; v_call: TRBV7-2; clone_size: many; cdr3_aa: CASIELLGGYTF; cdr3_nt: TGTGCCAGCATAGAGCTACTGGGCGGCTACACCTTC
j_call: TRBJ1-1; d_call: .; v_call: TRBV3-1; clone_size: few; cdr3_aa: CASSQGCYTEAFF; cdr3_nt: TGTGCCAGCAGCCAAGGCTGCTACACTGAAGCTTTCTTT
j_call: TRBJ2-5; d_call: .; v_call: TRBV7-6; clone_size: .; cdr3_aa: CASSEGVTQYF; cdr3_nt: TGTGCCAGCAGCGAGGGGGTGACCCAGTACTTC
j_call: TRBJ2-7; d_call: TRBD1; v_call: TRBV27; clone_size: many; cdr3_aa: CASSLWTGLSYEQYF; cdr3_nt: TGTGCCAGCAGTTTATGGACAGGGCTCTCCTACGAGCAGTACTTC
j_call: TRBJ1-5; d_call: .; v_call: TRBV6-5; clone_size: .; cdr3_aa: CASSYTGGAGQPQHF; cdr3_nt: TGTGCCAGCAGTTACACCGGGGGCGCGGGTCAGCCCCAGCATTTT
j_call: TRBJ1-2; d_call: .; v_call: TRBV29-1; clone_size: .; cdr3_aa: CSVVTGRGYTF; cdr3_nt: TGCAGCGTTGTGACCGGACGTGGCTACACCTTC
j_call: TRBJ2-7; d_call: .; v_call: TRBV5-1; clone_size: many; cdr3_aa: CASSSTGTWGYEQYF; cdr3_nt: TGCGCCAGCAGCTCGACTGGGACGTGGGGCTACGAGCAGTACTTC
j_call: TRBJ2-7; d_call: TRBD2; v_call: TRBV5-5; clone_size: few; cdr3_aa: CASSLITELAEISYEQYF; cdr3_nt: TGTGCCAGCAGCTTGATCACAGAACTAGCGGAGATCTCCTACGAGCAGTACTTC
j_call: TRBJ2-7; d_call: .; v_call: TRBV7-2; clone_size: many; cdr3_aa: CASSLQVLYEQYF; cdr3_nt: TGTGCCAGCAGCTTACAGGTCCTCTACGAGCAGTACTTC
j_call: TRBJ2-4; d_call: TRBD1; v_call: TRBV6-1; clone_size: many; cdr3_aa: CASSTGTGRSQNIQYF; cdr3_nt: TGTGCCAGCAGCACCGGGACAGGGAGGTCCCAAAACATTCAGTACTTC
j_call: TRBJ1-5; d_call: .; v_call: TRBV19; clone_size: .; cdr3_aa: CASSPYGGKGQPQHF; cdr3_nt: TGTGCCAGTAGTCCTTATGGGGGAAAAGGGCAGCCCCAGCATTTT
j_call: TRBJ1-3; d_call: TRBD1; v_call: TRBV9; clone_size: few; cdr3_aa: CASSGQGFISGNTIYF; cdr3_nt: TGTGCCAGCAGCGGACAGGGTTTTATCTCTGGAAACACCATATATTTT
j_call: TRBJ2-2; d_call: TRBD2; v_call: TRBV7-2; clone_size: .; cdr3_aa: CASSRIAGVVGELFF; cdr3_nt: TGTGCCAGCAGCCGAATAGCGGGAGTGGTCGGGGAGCTGTTTTTT
j_call: TRBJ2-7; d_call: TRBD1; v_call: TRBV10-3; clone_size: .; cdr3_aa: CAISETWDRGRSEQYF; cdr3_nt: TGTGCCATCAGTGAGACTTGGGACAGGGGGCGATCCGAGCAGTACTTC
j_call: TRBJ1-2; d_call: .; v_call: TRBV6-2/TRBV6-3; clone_size: many; cdr3_aa: CASSYYGGADTF; cdr3_nt: TGTGCCAGCAGTTACTATGGCGGCGCTGACACCTTC
j_call: TRBJ2-2; d_call: .; v_call: TRBV12-3/TRBV12-4; clone_size: few; cdr3_aa: CASTGSLITGELFF; cdr3_nt: TGTGCCAGCACTGGGAGTCTGATTACCGGGGAGCTGTTTTTT
j_call: TRBJ2-5; d_call: .; v_call: TRBV24-1; clone_size: few; cdr3_aa: CATSDWGETQYF; cdr3_nt: TGTGCCACCAGTGATTGGGGCGAGACCCAGTACTTC
j_call: TRBJ2-7; d_call: .; v_call: TRBV15; clone_size: many; cdr3_aa: CATSRPRSGAYEQYF; cdr3_nt: TGTGCCACCAGCCGTCCCAGGTCAGGAGCCTACGAGCAGTACTTC
j_call: TRBJ2-2; d_call: .; v_call: TRBV25-1; clone_size: many; cdr3_aa: CASSESRNTGELFF; cdr3_nt: TGTGCCAGCAGTGAATCCCGGAACACCGGGGAGCTGTTTTTT
j_call: TRBJ1-1; d_call: TRBD1; v_call: TRBV12-3/TRBV12-4; clone_size: many; cdr3_aa: CASSSDRSLNTEAFF; cdr3_nt: TGTGCCAGCAGTTCGGACAGGTCCCTGAACACTGAAGCTTTCTTT
j_call: TRBJ1-1; d_call: .; v_call: TRBV6-1; clone_size: many; cdr3_aa: CASSEYGSMNTEAFF; cdr3_nt: TGTGCCAGCAGTGAATACGGCAGCATGAACACTGAAGCTTTCTTT
j_call: TRBJ2-7; d_call: TRBD2; v_call: TRBV29-1; clone_size: many; cdr3_aa: CSGVGLRDEQYF; cdr3_nt: TGCAGCGGGGTGGGACTACGAGACGAGCAGTACTTC
j_call: TRBJ1-1; d_call: .; v_call: TRBV20-1; clone_size: many; cdr3_aa: CSAETANTEAFF; cdr3_nt: TGCAGTGCCGAGACAGCGAACACTGAAGCTTTCTTT
j_call: TRBJ2-7; d_call: .; v_call: TRBV7-2; clone_size: few; cdr3_aa: CASALGAGSYEQYF; cdr3_nt: TGTGCCAGCGCCCTGGGGGCAGGCTCCTACGAGCAGTACTTC
j_call: TRBJ2-5; d_call: .; v_call: TRBV5-1; clone_size: few; cdr3_aa: CASSGDTYQETQYF; cdr3_nt: TGCGCCAGCAGCGGAGACACGTACCAAGAGACCCAGTACTTC
j_call: TRBJ2-1; d_call: .; v_call: TRBV11-2; clone_size: few; cdr3_aa: CASSLEATSEQFF; cdr3_nt: TGTGCCAGCAGCTTAGAGGCTACAAGTGAGCAGTTCTTC
j_call: TRBJ2-1; d_call: TRBD2; v_call: TRBV28; clone_size: .; cdr3_aa: CASSSRLAGRNNEQFF; cdr3_nt: TGTGCCAGCAGTTCACGACTAGCGGGAAGGAACAATGAGCAGTTCTTC
j_call: TRBJ2-7; d_call: .; v_call: TRBV28; clone_size: many; cdr3_aa: CASSVAAANEQYF; cdr3_nt: TGTGCCAGCAGTGTCGCCGCGGCCAACGAGCAGTACTTC
j_call: TRBJ1-2; d_call: .; v_call: TRBV30; clone_size: many; cdr3_aa: CAWNRQVPGYTF; cdr3_nt: TGTGCCTGGAACCGACAGGTTCCTGGCTACACCTTC
j_call: TRBJ2-2; d_call: .; v_call: TRBV6-5; clone_size: .; cdr3_aa: CASSYRQSTGELFF; cdr3_nt: TGTGCCAGCAGTTACAGACAGTCAACCGGGGAGCTGTTTTTT
j_call: TRBJ2-3; d_call: TRBD1; v_call: TRBV28; clone_size: few; cdr3_aa: CASSFRTGPDTQYF; cdr3_nt: TGTGCCAGCAGTTTTCGGACAGGGCCAGATACGCAGTATTTT
j_call: TRBJ1-6; d_call: .; v_call: TRBV7-8; clone_size: few; cdr3_aa: CASSSLGSYNSPLHF; cdr3_nt: TGTGCCAGCAGCTCGCTGGGCTCCTATAATTCACCCCTCCACTTT
j_call: TRBJ1-2; d_call: .; v_call: TRBV28; clone_size: many; cdr3_aa: CASNPPRGHGYTF; cdr3_nt: TGTGCCAGCAATCCCCCGCGGGGGCATGGCTACACCTTC
j_call: TRBJ2-7; d_call: .; v_call: TRBV20-1; clone_size: .; cdr3_aa: CSASSRRASYEQYF; cdr3_nt: TGCAGTGCTAGTTCTAGGCGGGCTTCCTACGAGCAGTACTTC
j_call: TRBJ1-2; d_call: TRBD1; v_call: TRBV27; clone_size: once; cdr3_aa: CASSPVTGVGSYTF; cdr3_nt: TGTGCCAGCAGTCCCGTGACAGGGGTTGGCAGCTACACCTTC
j_call: TRBJ2-5; d_call: TRBD2; v_call: TRBV5-6; clone_size: few; cdr3_aa: CASSLLGASGRKETQYF; cdr3_nt: TGTGCCAGCAGCTTGCTCGGGGCTAGCGGGAGGAAAGAGACCCAGTACTTC
j_call: TRBJ2-1; d_call: .; v_call: TRBV20-1; clone_size: .; cdr3_aa: CSARLGAGWSGRYNEQFF; cdr3_nt: TGCAGTGCTAGACTTGGAGCTGGTTGGAGCGGGCGGTACAATGAGCAGTTCTTC
j_call: TRBJ2-5; d_call: .; v_call: TRBV19; clone_size: many; cdr3_aa: CARTGKGMQETQYF; cdr3_nt: TGTGCCAGAACAGGGAAGGGGATGCAAGAGACCCAGTACTTC
j_call: TRBJ1-2; d_call: .; v_call: TRBV4-2; clone_size: .; cdr3_aa: CASSQDQGGGYGYTF; cdr3_nt: TGTGCCAGCAGCCAAGATCAAGGAGGAGGCTATGGCTACACCTTC
j_call: TRBJ1-4; d_call: .; v_call: TRBV7-2; clone_size: many; cdr3_aa: CASSLGYGNEKLFF; cdr3_nt: TGTGCCAGCAGCTTGGGCTATGGGAATGAAAAACTGTTTTTT
j_call: TRBJ2-7; d_call: .; v_call: TRBV6-2/TRBV6-3; clone_size: .; cdr3_aa: CASSQPYNYEQYF; cdr3_nt: TGTGCCAGCAGTCAGCCTTATAACTACGAGCAGTACTTC
j_call: TRBJ1-1; d_call: .; v_call: TRBV19; clone_size: .; cdr3_aa: CASSIGVSTEAFF; cdr3_nt: TGTGCCAGTAGTATTGGGGTCAGCACTGAAGCTTTCTTT
j_call: TRBJ2-7; d_call: TRBD1; v_call: TRBV20-1; clone_size: .; cdr3_aa: CSARAALQGDNEQYF; cdr3_nt: TGCAGTGCTAGAGCCGCCCTACAGGGGGACAACGAGCAGTACTTC
j_call: TRBJ1-2; d_call: TRBD1; v_call: TRBV10-2; clone_size: .; cdr3_aa: CASSGTADGYTF; cdr3_nt: TGCGCCAGCAGCGGGACAGCCGATGGCTACACCTTC
j_call: TRBJ2-2; d_call: .; v_call: TRBV3-1; clone_size: .; cdr3_aa: CASSHYRQRNTGELFF; cdr3_nt: TGTGCCAGCAGCCATTATCGACAGCGGAACACCGGGGAGCTGTTTTTT
j_call: TRBJ1-5; d_call: .; v_call: TRBV20-1; clone_size: .; cdr3_aa: CSARAGAVDQPQHF; cdr3_nt: TGCAGTGCTAGAGCCGGGGCAGTCGATCAGCCCCAGCATTTT
j_call: TRBJ2-2; d_call: .; v_call: TRBV7-9; clone_size: few; cdr3_aa: CASSLVWQGNVGELFF; cdr3_nt: TGTGCCAGCAGCTTAGTTTGGCAGGGCAATGTCGGGGAGCTGTTTTTT
j_call: TRBJ2-5; d_call: TRBD1; v_call: TRBV5-1; clone_size: few; cdr3_aa: CASSDLNRGEETQYF; cdr3_nt: TGCGCCAGCAGCGATCTGAACAGGGGAGAAGAGACCCAGTACTTC
j_call: TRBJ1-1; d_call: .; v_call: TRBV7-8; clone_size: many; cdr3_aa: CASSLGRFEAFF; cdr3_nt: TGTGCCAGCAGCTTAGGACGGTTTGAAGCTTTCTTT
j_call: TRBJ1-5; d_call: .; v_call: TRBV28; clone_size: .; cdr3_aa: CASSPQLQPQHF; cdr3_nt: TGTGCCAGCAGTCCTCAACTTCAGCCCCAGCATTTT
j_call: TRBJ1-1; d_call: .; v_call: TRBV6-1; clone_size: many; cdr3_aa: CASSEMGGGYTEAFF; cdr3_nt: TGTGCCAGCAGTGAAATGGGTGGGGGATACACTGAAGCTTTCTTT
j_call: TRBJ1-5; d_call: .; v_call: TRBV7-8; clone_size: .; cdr3_aa: CTSSLWPDRPQHF; cdr3_nt: TGTACCAGCAGCCTCTGGCCTGATCGGCCCCAGCATTTT
j_call: TRBJ2-7; d_call: .; v_call: TRBV29-1; clone_size: few; cdr3_aa: CSVELSAAPLEQYF; cdr3_nt: TGCAGCGTTGAACTTTCGGCCGCCCCCCTTGAGCAGTACTTC
j_call: TRBJ1-1; d_call: TRBD1; v_call: TRBV28; clone_size: many; cdr3_aa: CASSFLRSGTGAGTEAFF; cdr3_nt: TGTGCCAGCAGTTTCTTGAGGTCCGGGACAGGGGCAGGGACTGAAGCTTTCTTT